Presented here are 6 T cell receptor beta chains from one specimen sequenced in a study of blood T cell repertoires in COVID-19. The method was immunoSEQ multiplex PCR; TCRdb's version includes in-frame clones alone and lacks a portion of them. This sample has some 220,000 clones, with around four fifths found just once. Sequencing input: peripheral blood. These receptors originate from a woman aged 55-69 years who had recovered from COVID-19.

This clone was seen many times. The chain carries TRBV9 and TRBJ1-6; 8 positions match TRBD1. The junction had 9 bases not matched to a gene; V was cut back by 0 bases and J by 10 bases. This CDR3 has 16 amino acids. The germline CDR1 and CDR2 sequences are SGDLS and YYNGEE. This chain's CDR3 is CASSVGRGLIGSPLHF. The CDR3 bases are TGTGCCAGCAGCGTAGGCAGGGGGCTAATCGGGTCACCCCTCCACTTT.

The chain joins TRBV7-9 to TRBJ2-7, with D possibly matching TRBD1 (7 bases). Germline loops: CDR1 SEHNR, CDR2 FQNEAQ (reference sequence). V gave up 0 bases and J gave up 2 bases, with 14 bases separating them. CDR3 length: 16 amino acids. CDR3 DNA: TGTGCCAGCAGCTTAGCAGGGGGGCAGGGGGCCTACGAGCAGTACTTC. Protein product: CASSLAGGQGAYEQYF. Full variable domain (remainder filled in from reference TRBV7-9 and TRBJ2-7): DTGVSQNPRHKITKRGQNVTFRCDPISEHNRLYWYRQTLGQGPEFLTYFQNEAQLEKSRLLSDRFSAERPKGSFSTLEIQRTEQGDSAMYLCASSLAGGQGAYEQYFGPGTRLTVT.

The chain carries TRBV5-1 and TRBJ2-7; TRBD2 matches at 9 bases. Germline loops: CDR1 SGHRS, CDR2 YFSETQ. J was trimmed by 7 bases and V by 4 bases; bases with no gene match: 15. The CDR3 length is 16 residues. As DNA, the CDR3 is TGCGCCAGCAGCCCCGGGGGACTAGCCCGAACTTGGGAGCAGTACTTC. It specifies CASSPGGLARTWEQYF.

This clone was seen more than once but under ten times. V gene TRBV10-3 combines with J gene TRBJ2-7, with 8 bases fitting TRBD1. CDR1 is ENHRY, CDR2 SYGVKD, per germline. The CDR3 sequence is 13 residues long. V shed 4 bases and J 3 bases; nucleotides not matched to a gene: 2. CDR3 bases: TGTGCCATCAGTGCCGACAGGGGCTACGAGCAGTACTTC. This translates into CAISADRGYEQYF.

This chain connects TRBV2 to TRBJ2-6; TRBD1 agrees at 7 bases. CDR1 SNHLY and CDR2 FYNNEI come from the germline V gene. The CDR3 totals 15 residues. V was pared by 7 bases and J by 2 bases, with 5 bases of the junction left unmatched. CDR3 protein: CASNVDRAGANVLTF. CDR3 coding DNA: TGTGCCAGCAACGTCGACAGGGCTGGGGCCAACGTCCTGACTTTC.

The chain links TRBV10-3 to TRBJ1-2, with TRBD1 as a possible D gene (5 bases). This CDR3 region has 13 residues. V gave up 6 bases and J gave up 8 bases, with 16 bases separating them. Germline-derived CDR1 and CDR2 are ENHRY and SYGVKD. CDR3 region: CAIRGVAGSGYTF. The CDR3 bases are TGTGCCATCAGAGGGGTTGCAGGGTCCGGCTACACCTTC.